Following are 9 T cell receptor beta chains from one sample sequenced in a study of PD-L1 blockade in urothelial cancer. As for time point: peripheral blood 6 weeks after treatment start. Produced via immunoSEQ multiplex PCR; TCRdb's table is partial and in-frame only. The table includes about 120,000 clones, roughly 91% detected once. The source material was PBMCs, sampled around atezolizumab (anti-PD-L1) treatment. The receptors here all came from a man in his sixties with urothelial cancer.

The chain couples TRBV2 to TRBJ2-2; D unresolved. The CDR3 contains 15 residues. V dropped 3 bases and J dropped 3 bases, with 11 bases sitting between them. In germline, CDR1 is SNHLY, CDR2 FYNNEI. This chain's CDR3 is CASSDVPQDTGELFF. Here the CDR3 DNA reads TGTGCCAGCAGTGATGTCCCACAAGACACCGGGGAGCTGTTTTTT.

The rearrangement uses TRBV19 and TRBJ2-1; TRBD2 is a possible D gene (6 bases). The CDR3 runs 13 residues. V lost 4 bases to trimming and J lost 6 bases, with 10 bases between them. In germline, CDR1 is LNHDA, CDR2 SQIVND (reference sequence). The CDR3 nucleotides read TGTGCCAGTAGTACCCTGGGGGGCAATGAGCAGTTCTTC. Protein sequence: CASSTLGGNEQFF.

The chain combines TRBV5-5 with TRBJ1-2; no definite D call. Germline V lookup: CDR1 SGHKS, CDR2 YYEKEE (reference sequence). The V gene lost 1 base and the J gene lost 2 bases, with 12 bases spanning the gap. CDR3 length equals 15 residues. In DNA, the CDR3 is TGTGCCAGCAGCTTGTCTTCGGGTCAAAACTATGGCTACACCTTC. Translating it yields CASSLSSGQNYGYTF. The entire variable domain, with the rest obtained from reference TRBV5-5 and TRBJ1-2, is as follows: DAGVTQSPTHLIKTRGQQVTLRCSPISGHKSVSWYQQVLGQGPQFIFQYYEKEERGRGNFPDRFSARQFPNYSSELNVNALLLGDSALYLCASSLSSGQNYGYTFGSGTRLTVV.

The CDR3 sequence: CASSLTDSGNTIYF. The CDR3 DNA is TGCGCCAGCAGCTTGACTGACTCTGGAAACACCATATATTTT. This chain connects TRBV5-1 to TRBJ1-3, with unresolved D. Germline loops: CDR1 SGHRS, CDR2 YFSETQ. V lost 1 base and J lost 0, with 5 bases in between. CDR3 length equals 14 residues.

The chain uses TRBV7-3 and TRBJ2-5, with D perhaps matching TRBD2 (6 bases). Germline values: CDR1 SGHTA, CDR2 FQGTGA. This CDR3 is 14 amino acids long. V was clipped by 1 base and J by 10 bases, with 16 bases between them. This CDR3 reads CASSLRGDSVDQYF. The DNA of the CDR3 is TGTGCCAGCAGCTTAAGGGGGGACTCGGTGGACCAGTACTTC.

The CDR3 region has the DNA TGTGCCAGCAGCCTTATTTTCGGAAGGACAGGCGACTCCTACGAGCAGTACTTC. Residues: CASSLIFGRTGDSYEQYF. The chain links TRBV27 to TRBJ2-7; TRBD1 matches at 7 bases. This CDR3 contains 18 residues. Germline-derived CDR1 and CDR2 are MNHEY and SMNVEV (reference sequence). Unmatched junction bases numbered 17, after V lost 6 bases and J lost 0 bases.

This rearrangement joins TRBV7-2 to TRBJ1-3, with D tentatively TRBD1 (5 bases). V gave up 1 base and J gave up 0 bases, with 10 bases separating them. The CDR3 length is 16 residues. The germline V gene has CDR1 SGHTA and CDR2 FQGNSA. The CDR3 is CASSLGQGLSGNTIYF. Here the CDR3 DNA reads TGTGCCAGCAGCTTAGGTCAGGGCCTCTCTGGAAACACCATATATTTT.

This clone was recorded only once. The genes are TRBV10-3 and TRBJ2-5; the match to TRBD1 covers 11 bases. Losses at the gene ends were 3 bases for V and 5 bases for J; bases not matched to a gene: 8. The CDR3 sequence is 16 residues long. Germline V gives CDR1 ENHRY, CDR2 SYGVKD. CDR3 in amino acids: CAISDLRTGGMETQYF. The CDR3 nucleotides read TGTGCCATCAGTGACCTAAGGACAGGGGGCATGGAGACCCAGTACTTC.

The CDR3 protein is CSARVGESQHF. In nucleotides, the CDR3 is TGCAGTGCTAGAGTTGGGGAGAGCCAGCATTTT. V gene TRBV20-1 combines with J gene TRBJ1-5; D unclear. The germline gives CDR1 DFQATT, CDR2 SNEGSKA (reference sequence). This CDR3 is built from 11 residues. V lost 1 base to trimming and J lost 12 bases, with 10 bases between them.